This T cell receptor beta chain originates from a study of PD-L1 blockade in urothelial cancer. Trimming left V 6 bases short and J 1 base short, with 10 bases between. The CDR3 sequence is 14 residues long. CDR1 is ENHRY and CDR2 is SYGVKD in the germline V gene. Only in-frame clones appear in the TCRdb table, and some are missing; sequencing was by immunoSEQ multiplex PCR. The table has roughly 39,000 clones, more than 85% seen once. This clonotype was obtained from a man in his 60s with urothelial cancer. V is TRBV10-3 and J is TRBJ1-3; a weak D match, TRBD1 (6 bases). The source was PBMCs, collected around atezolizumab (anti-PD-L1) treatment. CDR3 coding DNA: TGTGCCATCAGGCAGACAGGATCTGGAAACACCATATATTTT. Translation gives CAIRQTGSGNTIYF.